The clone carrying this T cell receptor beta chain was counted only a few times. The data belong to a study of regulatory T cells in long-lasting Graves disease. iRepertoire HTBI primers and Arm-PCR of CDR3 regions built TCR beta libraries. Using its own MiXCR run on the multiplex PCR reads, TCRdb lists one record per CDR3 protein. The sample has approximately 360,000 distinct CDR3 sequences, 20% to 25% seen once; the top ten hold 28%. This sample's time point: persistent/refractory GD, antithyroid drugs over 5 years with positive TRAb. After RNA was extracted from PBMCs, the TCR library was made from it. The receptor comes from a middle-aged woman with Graves disease. Source: peripheral blood mononuclear cells (PBMCs), taken when the disease was refractory, from a patient treated with antithyroid drugs.

In DNA, the CDR3 is TGTGCCATAGCCTCCGGCTCCTACAATGAGCAGTTCTTC. It codes for CAIASGSYNEQFF. The rearrangement links TRBV19 to TRBJ2-1; D remains unclear. CDR1 is LNHDA and CDR2 is SQIVND in the germline V gene (reference sequence). This CDR3 has 13 amino acids. V was clipped by 10 bases and J by 0 bases, with 10 bases between them.